This T cell receptor beta chain is drawn from a study of CD8 T cells in ankylosing spondylitis. Points from the study as a whole: Clones linked with disease were CD8+ and fairly uncommon in the peripheral blood. Some of these motif variants have turned up before, in reports on reactive arthritis synovial fluid and blood. A motif in TCR beta, a set of fewer than ten highly homologous variants, appeared characteristic of ankylosing spondylitis blood.

Quantitative molecular-barcoded 5'-RACE generated the TCR beta libraries. TCRdb itself ran the 5' RACE reads through MiXCR, one entry per CDR3 protein. This table holds approximately 200,000 distinct CDR3 sequences, roughly 13% found once. This clonotype was seen ten or more times. Its antigen is currently unknown. Sequencing was carried out using blood, either unsorted or a sorted T cell fraction (not recorded which). The sequence was obtained from a male donor with ankylosing spondylitis or in good health (not recorded which).

The CDR3: CASSPSLATYNEQFF. CDR3 nucleotide sequence: TGTGCCAGCAGCCCGTCCCTCGCGACCTACAATGAGCAGTTCTTC. The chain combines TRBV12-3 or TRBV12-4 with TRBJ2-1; no definite D call. V was pared by 6 bases and J by 2 bases, with 14 bases between. The CDR3 consists of 15 residues.